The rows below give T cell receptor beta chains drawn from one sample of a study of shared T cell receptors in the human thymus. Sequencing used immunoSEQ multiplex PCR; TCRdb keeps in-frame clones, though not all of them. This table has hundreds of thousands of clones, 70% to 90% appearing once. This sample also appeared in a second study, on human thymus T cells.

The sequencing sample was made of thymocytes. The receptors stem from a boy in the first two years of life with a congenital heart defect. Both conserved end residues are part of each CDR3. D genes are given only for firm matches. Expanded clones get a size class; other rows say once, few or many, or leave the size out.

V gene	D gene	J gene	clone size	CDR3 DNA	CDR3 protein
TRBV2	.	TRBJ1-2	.	TGTGCCAGCAGTGAAGCGAACTCTTGGAGTGACTATGGCTACACCTTC	CASSEANSWSDYGYTF
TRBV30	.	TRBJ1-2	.	TGTGCCTGTACACAGGAGCCCTATAACTATGGCTACACCTTC	CACTQEPYNYGYTF
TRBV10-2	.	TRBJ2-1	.	TGCGCCAGCAGCCCACACAGGACACGCAATGAGCAGTTCTTC	CASSPHRTRNEQFF
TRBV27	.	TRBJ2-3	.	TGTGCCAGCAGTCAGCGAGCGGGTAGCACAGATACGCAGTATTTT	CASSQRAGSTDTQYF
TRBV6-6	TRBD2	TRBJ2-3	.	TGTGCCAGCAGTACACGACTAGCGGGTCCCACAGATACGCAGTATTTT	CASSTRLAGPTDTQYF
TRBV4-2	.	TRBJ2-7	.	TGTGCCAGCAGCCAAGTCTCGGCCCAGGGTCAAACCTACGAGCAGTACTTC	CASSQVSAQGQTYEQYF
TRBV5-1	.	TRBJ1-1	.	TGCGCCAGCAGCTTCGACGGGGAGAGGACTGAAGCTTTCTTT	CASSFDGERTEAFF
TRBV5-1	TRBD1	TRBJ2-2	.	TGCGCCAGCAGCACGGGGACAGCGAACACCGGGGAGCTGTTTTTT	CASSTGTANTGELFF
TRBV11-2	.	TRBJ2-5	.	TGTGCCAGCAGCCAACCCAGGCCACGGCAAAAAAAAGAGACCCAGTACTTC	CASSQPRPRQKKETQYF
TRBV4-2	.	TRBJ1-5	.	TGTGCCAGCAGCCCTCAGGGCTGGGGCAATCAGCCCCAGCATTTT	CASSPQGWGNQPQHF
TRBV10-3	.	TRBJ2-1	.	TGTGCCATCAGAGGGACTAATGAGCAGTTCTTC	CAIRGTNEQFF
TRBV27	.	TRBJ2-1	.	TGTGCCAGCAGTTTAATAGGCGGGGCCGATAAGTTCTTC	CASSLIGGADKFF
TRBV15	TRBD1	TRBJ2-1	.	TGTGCCACCAGCCAGTCCTTCTACAGGGGTGAGCAGTTCTTC	CATSQSFYRGEQFF
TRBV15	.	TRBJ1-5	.	TGTGCCACCAGCAGAGATGATGTCGGTCAGCCCCAGCATTTT	CATSRDDVGQPQHF
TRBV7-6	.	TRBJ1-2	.	TGTGCCAGCAGCTCAGGTCATTTTCGGGGGATCTATGGCTACACCTTC	CASSSGHFRGIYGYTF
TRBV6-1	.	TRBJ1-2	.	TGTGCCAGCAACAGTTGGGAGGGAACGGGAGCTGGCTACACCTTC	CASNSWEGTGAGYTF
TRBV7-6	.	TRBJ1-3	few	TGTGCCAGCAGCTTAGGACCTCTGGGCGGAAACACCATATATTTT	CASSLGPLGGNTIYF
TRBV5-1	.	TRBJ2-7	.	TGCGCCAGCAGCTTCCCGGGGGAGCCTTACGAGCAGTACTTC	CASSFPGEPYEQYF
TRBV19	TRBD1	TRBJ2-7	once	TGTGCCAGTAGTCGGGGACAGGCATCCTACGAGCAGTACTTC	CASSRGQASYEQYF
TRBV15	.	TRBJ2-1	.	TGTGCCACCAGCAGAGATCTGGCCCTGGACAATGAGCAGTTCTTC	CATSRDLALDNEQFF
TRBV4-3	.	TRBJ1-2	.	TGCGCCAGCAGCCAAGGTCGGTCAGGGGACTATGGCTACACCTTC	CASSQGRSGDYGYTF
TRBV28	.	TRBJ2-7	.	TGTGCCAGCAAGAGGAGCCCTACCGACGAGCAGTACTTC	CASKRSPTDEQYF
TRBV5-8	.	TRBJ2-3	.	TGTGCCAGCAGCTTGGAGTTTTATAAGGGGCTCTCGTCTAATACGCAGTATTTT	CASSLEFYKGLSSNTQYF
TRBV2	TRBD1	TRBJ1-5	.	TGTGCCAGCATCCGGGACAGGGACAATCAGCCCCAGCATTTT	CASIRDRDNQPQHF
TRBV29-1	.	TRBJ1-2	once	TGCAGCGTTGATCGGCAGGGCTATGGCTACACCTTC	CSVDRQGYGYTF
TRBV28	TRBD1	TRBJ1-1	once	TGTGCCAGCAGTTTGGGACAGTCGAACACTGAAGCTTTCTTT	CASSLGQSNTEAFF
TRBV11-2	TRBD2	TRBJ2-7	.	TGTGCCAGCAGCTACCCGTCAAGCGGGGGGGACGAGCAGTACTTC	CASSYPSSGGDEQYF
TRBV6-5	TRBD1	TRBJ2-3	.	TGTGCCAGCAGTAGACAGGGAGATACGCAGTATTTT	CASSRQGDTQYF
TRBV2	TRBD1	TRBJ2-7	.	TGTGCCAGCAGCAAACCGGGACAGAAGTCCTACGAGCAGTACTTC	CASSKPGQKSYEQYF
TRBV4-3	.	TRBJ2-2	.	TGCGCCAGCAGCCAAGGGGCCCCCCGACTAGAACGCTCCGGGGAGCTGTTTTTT	CASSQGAPRLERSGELFF
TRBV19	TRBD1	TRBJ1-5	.	TGTGCCAGTAGGGCCCGGGACAGGGGCTGGAGCAATCAGCCCCAGCATTTT	CASRARDRGWSNQPQHF
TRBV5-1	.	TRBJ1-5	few	TGCGCCAGCAACGCAGGGCCCAATCAGCCCCAGCATTTT	CASNAGPNQPQHF